The T cell receptor beta chain described here comes from a study of metastatic and nonmetastatic thyroid tumors. Study-level results: For both blood and tumor, malignant thyroid tumors reportedly showed significantly higher TCR beta diversity than benign nodules did.

Not a single patient had been given any form of treatment at any point before undergoing thyroid surgery. TCRdb re-called clones via MiXCR from the PCR reads. The table records about 35,000 clones, 15% to 20% of them present only once. The CDR3 runs 11 residues. Trimming stripped 4 bases from V and 8 bases from J, with 8 bases between. The V gene's germline CDR1 is LGHDT and CDR2 YNNKEL (reference sequence). This clone occurred many times. Its antigen is undetermined. The chain recombines TRBV3-1 with TRBJ1-2; unclear D gene. Sequencing was performed on blood. The sequence derives from a male donor with papillary thyroid cancer or a benign thyroid nodule (not recorded which). Some clones in this sample may be carry-over from other donors' samples. The CDR3 DNA follows: TGTGCCAGCAGCCGCGGCGGGGGCTACACCTTC. Amino acid sequence: CASSRGGGYTF. Combining the CDR3 with reference TRBV3-1 and TRBJ1-2 gives the whole variable domain DTAVSQTPKYLVTQMGNDKSIKCEQNLGHDTMYWYKQDSKKFLKIMFSYNNKELIINETVPNRFSPKSPDKAHLNLHINSLELGDSAVYFCASSRGGGYTFGSGTRLTVV.